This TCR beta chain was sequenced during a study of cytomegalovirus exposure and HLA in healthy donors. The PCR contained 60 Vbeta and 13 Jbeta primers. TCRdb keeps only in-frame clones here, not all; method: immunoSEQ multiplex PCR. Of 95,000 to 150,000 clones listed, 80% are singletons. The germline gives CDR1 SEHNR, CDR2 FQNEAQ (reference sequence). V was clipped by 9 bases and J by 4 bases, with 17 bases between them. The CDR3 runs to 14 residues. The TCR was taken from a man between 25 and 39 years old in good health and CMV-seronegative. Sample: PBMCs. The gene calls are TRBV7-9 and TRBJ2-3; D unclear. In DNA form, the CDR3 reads TGTGCCAGTGCCTTCGAGAGGTGGGCAGATACGCAGTATTTT. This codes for CASAFERWADTQYF. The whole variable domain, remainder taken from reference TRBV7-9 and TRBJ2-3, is DTGVSQNPRHKITKRGQNVTFRCDPISEHNRLYWYRQTLGQGPEFLTYFQNEAQLEKSRLLSDRFSAERPKGSFSTLEIQRTEQGDSAMYLCASAFERWADTQYFGPGTRLTVL.